This entry concerns a single T cell receptor (beta chain). The entry originates in a study of metastatic and nonmetastatic thyroid tumors. Germline CDR1 SGHRS, CDR2 YFSETQ. This CDR3 has 16 residues. Trimming cost V 1 base and J 6 bases; bases outside gene matches: 3. With MiXCR, TCRdb called clones anew from the PCR reads. The sample shows roughly 3,500 clones, approximately 30% of them seen only once. Each patient came to thyroid surgery without any prior treatment (of any kind). The chain recombines TRBV5-1 with TRBJ2-1; TRBD2 matches 14 bases. This TCR came from a male donor with papillary thyroid cancer or a benign thyroid nodule (not recorded which). Some clones in this sample may be carry-over from other donors' samples. What was sequenced was adjacent normal tissue. The CDR3 DNA is TGCGCCAGCAGCTTGACCGGGACTAGCGGGAGCAATGAGCAGTTCTTC. Its protein is CASSLTGTSGSNEQFF.